This T cell receptor (beta chain) was obtained from a study of blood T cell repertoires in COVID-19. The wider study: Italy, Spain and the United States were the sources of the convalescent and acute COVID-19 samples. PBMCs, B-cell-depleted T cells, or T cells provided the cDNA or gDNA that made up the material.

This clone appeared once. CDR1 and CDR2 from the germline V gene are WSHSY and SAAADI. The CDR3 length is 17 residues. V shed 6 bases and J shed 0 bases, with 15 bases lying between them. Some clones are missing from TCRdb's copy, which holds only in-frame ones; the method was immunoSEQ multiplex PCR. The sample holds 130,000 or so clones, around 84% seen once. This clonotype originated in a woman in her sixties or seventies with acute or convalescent COVID-19. The material sequenced was peripheral blood. V gene TRBV10-2 combines with J gene TRBJ1-6; TRBD1 might be the D (5 bases). The CDR3 DNA sequence: TGCGCCAGCAGATTAGACAGCCTGAGCTCCTATAATTCACCCCTCCACTTT. Its protein product is CASRLDSLSSYNSPLHF.